This T cell receptor beta chain was recorded in a study of T cell repertoires in ileal Crohn's disease. Study details: Patients had a median approximately 7.3-year disease duration, and about 40% were active smokers.

The CDR3 is made up of 17 amino acids. Germline V gives CDR1 SEHNR, CDR2 FQNEAQ (reference sequence). The germline V and J ends were trimmed by 5 bases and 1 base, with 20 bases remaining between them. Time point specified: neoterminal ileum biopsy at postoperative endoscopy, about 6 months after surgery. Roughly 0.55 micrograms of biopsy DNA per sample underwent TCRB immunosequencing. Data came from immunoSEQ multiplex PCR; TCRdb stores just in-frame clones and leaves some out. The sample holds some 4,700 clones, 80% to 85% seen once. The chain is built from TRBV7-9 and TRBJ1-1; TRBD1 might be the D (6 bases). The clonotype comes from an adult with Crohn's disease. Specimen: ileal tissue. In DNA form, the CDR3 reads TGTGCCAGCAGCCCGGGGGGGGCTGGGGGTGAGAACACTGAAGCTTTCTTT. Translated, it gives CASSPGGAGGENTEAFF.